These 14 T cell receptor beta chains came from one sample sequenced in a study of blood T cell repertoires in COVID-19. Data came from immunoSEQ multiplex PCR; TCRdb stores just in-frame clones and leaves some out. The table lists roughly 230,000 clones, roughly 85% of them singletons. The sample comprised peripheral blood. The receptors shown here come from a man aged 35 to 55 with acute or convalescent COVID-19.

The genes are TRBV7-2 and TRBJ1-5; weak D call: TRBD1 (5 bases). V was shortened by 6 bases and J by 7 bases, with 19 bases between the two germline ends. CDR1 is SGHTA and CDR2 is FQGNSA in the germline V gene. This CDR3 comprises 15 residues. In DNA, the CDR3 is TGTGCCAGCAGTTCAAGGCCAGGGTTTGAGCAGCCCCAGCATTTT. Translating it yields CASSSRPGFEQPQHF.

The gene calls are TRBV5-4 and TRBJ1-5; D remains ambiguous. CDR1 is SGHNT and CDR2 is YYREEE in the germline V gene (reference sequence). The V end lost 0 bases, the J end lost 5 bases, and 6 bases lay between the germline ends. This CDR3 has 13 residues. The CDR3 is CASSLGPYQPQHF. Written as DNA, the CDR3 is TGTGCCAGCAGCTTGGGTCCTTATCAGCCCCAGCATTTT.

The rearrangement links TRBV6-5 to TRBJ2-7; TRBD2 agrees at 15 bases. With 7 bases clipped from V and 7 bases from J, the junction kept 8 bases outside the gene matches. The CDR3 runs to 15 residues. Germline V gene data show CDR1 as MNHEY and CDR2 as SVGAGI. The chain's CDR3 is CASNRTSGGAGEQYF. The CDR3 DNA reads as TGTGCCAGCAACCGGACTAGCGGGGGGGCCGGTGAGCAGTACTTC.

This chain uses TRBV2 with TRBJ1-2, with TRBD1 identical over 7 bases. The CDR3 is made up of 13 amino acids. The germline V gene encodes CDR1 SNHLY and CDR2 FYNNEI. The trim removed 7 bases at V and 8 bases at J, leaving 10 bases unmatched. The CDR3 DNA sequence: TGTGCCAGCACAACGCAGGGGGTATTCGGCTACACCTTC. It specifies CASTTQGVFGYTF.

This clone showed up just once. The chain is built from TRBV13 and TRBJ1-1, with 7 nucleotides matching TRBD1. The germline V gene has CDR1 PRHDT and CDR2 FYEKMQ (reference sequence). The CDR3 has 15 residues. Trimming cost V 3 bases and J 7 bases; bases outside gene matches: 11. CDR3 DNA: TGTGCCAGCAGCTTCCAAAACAGGGGCGCAAATGAAGCTTTCTTT. Encoded protein: CASSFQNRGANEAFF. The variable domain in full, completed from reference TRBV13 and TRBJ1-1, reads AAGVIQSPRHLIKEKRETATLKCYPIPRHDTVYWYQQGPGQDPQFLISFYEKMQSDKGSIPDRFSAQQFSDYHSELNMSSLELGDSALYFCASSFQNRGANEAFFGQGTRLTVV.

This clone has just a few counts. This sequence joins TRBV5-6 and TRBJ1-3, with a possible D match to TRBD1 (5 bases). Germline CDR1 and CDR2: SGHDT and YYEEEE. The CDR3 sequence is 13 residues long. V lost 1 base and J 4 bases, leaving 6 bases between the germline ends. The CDR3 DNA reads TGTGCCAGCAGCTTGCCAGGGGGAAACACCATATATTTT. This codes for CASSLPGGNTIYF.

The chain links TRBV7-9 to TRBJ1-3; TRBD1 matches 9 bases. With V trimmed by 3 bases and J by 4 bases, 7 bases remained unmatched. The CDR3 contains 16 residues. CDR1 and CDR2 (germline): SEHNR, FQNEAQ (reference sequence). The CDR3 sequence: CASSFSTGGGGNTIYF. As DNA, the CDR3 is TGTGCCAGCAGCTTTAGCACAGGGGGCGGAGGAAACACCATATATTTT.

The CDR3 DNA sequence: TGTGCCAGTAGTGGAGCGGGGGGGGGTTATAGCAATCAGCCCCAGCATTTT. Its protein product is CASSGAGGGYSNQPQHF. The chain is built from TRBV19 and TRBJ1-5; D might be TRBD1 (5 bases). The CDR3 sequence is 17 residues long. Germline V gene sequence: CDR1 LNHDA, CDR2 SQIVND (reference sequence). Deletions cut 5 bases from V and 0 bases from J, with 17 bases between. The entire variable domain, with the rest obtained from reference TRBV19 and TRBJ1-5, is as follows: DGGITQSPKYLFRKEGQNVTLSCEQNLNHDAMYWYRQDPGQGLRLIYYSQIVNDFQKGDIAEGYSVSREKKESFPLTVTSAQKNPTAFYLCASSGAGGGYSNQPQHFGDGTRLSIL.

The chain joins TRBV6-5 to TRBJ1-3; D gene ambiguous. From germline, CDR1 is MNHEY and CDR2 SVGAGI. The CDR3 sequence is 15 residues long. V was clipped by 5 bases and J by 1 base, with 12 bases between them. The CDR3 coding sequence is TGTGCCAGCAGTCCACCAGTGACTTCTGGAAACACCATATATTTT. This translates into CASSPPVTSGNTIYF.

The rearrangement links TRBV14 to TRBJ1-2; D unclear. Trimming removed 4 bases from V and 7 bases from J, with 19 bases in between. The germline V gene encodes CDR1 SGHDN and CDR2 FVKESK. This CDR3 region has 15 residues. CDR3 protein: CASSPLPARTGGYTF. In DNA form, the CDR3 reads TGTGCCAGCAGCCCCCTTCCAGCCAGGACTGGTGGCTACACCTTC.

Here the CDR3 DNA reads TGTGCCTGGAGTAAGCGACAGGGGATCGACGAGCAGTACTTC. It is translated as CAWSKRQGIDEQYF. The V call is TRBV30, the J call TRBJ2-7, with 8 bases fitting TRBD1. V lost 2 bases to trimming and J lost 5 bases; unmatched junction nucleotides: 8. Per germline, CDR1 GTSNPN and CDR2 SVGIG (reference sequence). The CDR3 extends over 14 amino acids.

The chain uses TRBV30 and TRBJ1-5; possible D gene TRBD1, 5 bases. The CDR3 spans 14 residues. Germline CDR1 is GTSNPN and CDR2 is SVGIG (reference sequence). V was pared by 1 base and J by 2 bases, with 9 bases between. The CDR3 protein is CAWSELRGNQPQHF. CDR3 DNA sequence: TGTGCCTGGAGTGAGCTCAGGGGCAATCAGCCCCAGCATTTT.

The rearrangement links TRBV4-2 to TRBJ2-1, with a weak D call TRBD1 (6 bases). CDR3 length: 16 amino acids. Deletions cut 3 bases from V and 7 bases from J, with 19 bases between. The germline V gene encodes CDR1 LGHNA and CDR2 YNFKEQ. CDR3 in DNA: TGTGCCAGCAGCCAGGCCGCAGGGGAGCCCCCTAATGAGCAGTTCTTC. It codes for CASSQAAGEPPNEQFF.

The chain carries TRBV6-6 and TRBJ1-1; possible D gene TRBD1, 5 bases. The V and J ends lost 4 bases and 2 bases respectively, with 8 bases between them. The CDR3 covers 13 residues. Germline CDR1 MNHNY, CDR2 SVGAGI (reference sequence). CDR3 coding DNA: TGTGCCAGCAGTTCTACAGGCAACACTGAAGCTTTCTTT. Amino acids: CASSSTGNTEAFF.